These 2 T cell receptor beta chains share one sample of origin, sequenced in a study of post-analysis software for immune sequencing data. Incorporated into the TCR beta cDNA libraries were unique molecular identifiers, which served to reduce PCR and sequencing biases. MiXCR was run by TCRdb on the PCR reads, yielding one entry per CDR3 protein. The sample includes roughly 800,000 distinct CDR3 sequences, around 50% seen only once; the top ten take approximately 4.5%. Antigens of these TCRs are unknown. Overall study results and limits: Five or six TRBV segments (TRBV5-6, TRBV5-1 and TRBV20-1 among them) occurred more frequently in patients than in controls.

Material for sequencing was blood. The receptors were sampled from a girl aged 5 to 17 with multiple sclerosis.

The chain carries TRBV28 and TRBJ2-6, with a weak D call TRBD1 (6 bases). V dropped 5 bases and J dropped 4 bases, with 15 bases sitting between them. Germline lookup yields CDR1 MDHEN and CDR2 SYDVKM. This CDR3 is built from 16 residues. CDR3 nucleotide sequence: TGTGCCAGCAGTCCAATAGGGACATCCGGGGCCAACGTCCTGACTTTC. It is translated as CASSPIGTSGANVLTF.

The chain employs TRBV20-1 and TRBJ2-1, with TRBD2 matching 9 bases. V was clipped by 3 bases and J by 5 bases; unmatched bases: 11. This CDR3 region has 16 residues. CDR1 is DFQATT, CDR2 SNEGSKA, per germline (reference sequence). The CDR3 protein is CSASLGASGVNNEQFF. The CDR3 nucleotides read TGCAGTGCTAGTCTCGGGGCTAGCGGGGTTAACAATGAGCAGTTCTTC.